This T cell receptor beta chain was retrieved from a study of yellow fever vaccine responses in identical twins. Notes on the study in general: It has been reported that, in twins, the vaccine T cell response seemed partly convergent and partly personalized.

One entry per CDR3 protein, called by TCRdb with MiXCR from the RT-PCR reads. Here the sample spans 30,000 to 40,000 distinct CDR3 sequences, more than 45% being singletons. For this clonotype: Its antigen is not identified.

The germline gives CDR1 SGHKS, CDR2 YYEKEE (reference sequence). V lost 0 bases to trimming and J lost 6 bases; unmatched junction nucleotides: 11. The CDR3 loop spans 16 amino acids. The TCR was taken from a young woman who received the yellow fever vaccine. V is TRBV5-5 and J is TRBJ1-1, with 7 bases lining up with TRBD1. The sample was T cells from blood (PBMCs), unsorted or a sorted subset (not recorded which), taken before or after yellow fever vaccination (not recorded which). DNA of the CDR3: TGTGCCAGCAGCTTGGTAGGGACAGTTGAATTCGCTGAAGCTTTCTTT. Translation gives CASSLVGTVEFAEAFF.